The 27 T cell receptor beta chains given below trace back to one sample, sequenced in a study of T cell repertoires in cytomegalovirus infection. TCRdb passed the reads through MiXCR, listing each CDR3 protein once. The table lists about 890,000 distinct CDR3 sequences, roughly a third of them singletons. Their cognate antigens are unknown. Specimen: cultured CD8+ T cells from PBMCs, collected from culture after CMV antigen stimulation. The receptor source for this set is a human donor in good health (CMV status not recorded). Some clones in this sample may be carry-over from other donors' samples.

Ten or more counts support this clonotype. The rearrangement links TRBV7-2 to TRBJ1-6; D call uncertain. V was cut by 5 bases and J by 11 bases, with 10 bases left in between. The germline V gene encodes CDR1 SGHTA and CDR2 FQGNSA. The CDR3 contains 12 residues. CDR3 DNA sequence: TGTGCCAGCAGCCCCCGCCAAGCACCCCTCCACTTT. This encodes CASSPRQAPLHF.

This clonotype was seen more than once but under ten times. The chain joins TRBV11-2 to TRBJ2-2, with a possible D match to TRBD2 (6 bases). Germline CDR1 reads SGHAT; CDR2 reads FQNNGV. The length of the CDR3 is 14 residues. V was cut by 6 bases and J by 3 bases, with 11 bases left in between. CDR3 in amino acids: CASRQPGDTGELFF. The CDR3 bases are TGTGCCAGCAGGCAACCGGGAGACACCGGGGAGCTGTTTTTT.

DNA for the CDR3: TGCGCCAGCAGCTTGGCAGGCCATAATTCACCCCTCCACTTT. This sequence encodes CASSLAGHNSPLHF. The chain links TRBV5-1 to TRBJ1-6; D is uncertain. The CDR3 spans 14 residues. The ends were cut back, 0 bases at V and 5 bases at J, with 6 bases in the middle. From germline, CDR1 is SGHRS and CDR2 YFSETQ.

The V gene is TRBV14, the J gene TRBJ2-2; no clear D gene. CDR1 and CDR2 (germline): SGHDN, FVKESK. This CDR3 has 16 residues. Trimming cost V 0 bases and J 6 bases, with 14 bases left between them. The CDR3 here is CASSQEWSMAAGELFF. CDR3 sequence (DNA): TGTGCCAGCAGCCAAGAATGGAGTATGGCAGCCGGGGAGCTGTTTTTT.

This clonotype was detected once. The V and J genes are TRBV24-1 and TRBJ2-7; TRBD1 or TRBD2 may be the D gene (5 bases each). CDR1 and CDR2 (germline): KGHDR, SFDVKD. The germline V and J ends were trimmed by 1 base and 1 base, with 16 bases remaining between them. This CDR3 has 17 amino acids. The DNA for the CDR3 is TGTGCCACCAGTGATTTCGGGACGGAGGAACCTTCCTACGAGCAGTACTTC. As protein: CATSDFGTEEPSYEQYF.

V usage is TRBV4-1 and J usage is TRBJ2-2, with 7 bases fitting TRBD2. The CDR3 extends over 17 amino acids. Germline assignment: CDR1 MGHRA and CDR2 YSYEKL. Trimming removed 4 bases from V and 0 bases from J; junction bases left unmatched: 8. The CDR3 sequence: CASSRAGSFANTGELFF. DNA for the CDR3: TGCGCCAGCAGCCGAGCGGGGTCCTTCGCGAACACCGGGGAGCTGTTTTTT.

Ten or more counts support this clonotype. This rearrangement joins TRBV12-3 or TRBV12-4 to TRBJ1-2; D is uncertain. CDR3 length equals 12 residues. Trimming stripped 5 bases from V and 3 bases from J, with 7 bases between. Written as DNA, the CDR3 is TGTGCCAGCAGTGACGGATACTATGGCTACACCTTC. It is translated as CASSDGYYGYTF.

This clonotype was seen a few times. The CDR3 DNA is TGTGCCAGCAGTTACTCGGGGGGCCGGGGCACTGAAGCTTTCTTT. Translated, it gives CASSYSGGRGTEAFF. The chain couples TRBV6-6 to TRBJ1-1; TRBD1 is a possible D gene (6 bases). The CDR3 sequence is 15 residues long. The germline V and J ends were trimmed by 0 bases and 4 bases, with 12 bases remaining between them. In germline, CDR1 is MNHNY, CDR2 SVGAGI (reference sequence).

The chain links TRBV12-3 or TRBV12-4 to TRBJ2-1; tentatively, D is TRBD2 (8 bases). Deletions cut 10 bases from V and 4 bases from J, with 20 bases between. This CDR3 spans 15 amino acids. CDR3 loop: CAIPRGDSGYNEQFF. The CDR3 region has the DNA TGTGCCATCCCGCGGGGGGACAGTGGGTACAATGAGCAGTTCTTC.

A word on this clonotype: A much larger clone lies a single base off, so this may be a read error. The CDR3 loop is CASNKRIGQSQETQYF. In DNA, the CDR3 is TGTGCCAGCAACAAAAGAATTGGACAGAGCCAAGAGACCCAGTACTTC. This chain uses TRBV7-2 with TRBJ2-5; D may be TRBD1 (6 bases). The CDR3 extends over 16 amino acids. CDR1 SGHTA and CDR2 FQGNSA come from the germline V gene. Trimming cost V 7 bases and J 1 base, with 19 bases left between them. The whole variable domain, remainder taken from reference TRBV7-2 and TRBJ2-5, is GAGVSQSPSNKVTEKGKDVELRCDPISGHTALYWYRQSLGQGLEFLIYFQGNSAPDKSGLPSDRFSAERTGGSVSTLTIQRTQQEDSAVYLCASNKRIGQSQETQYFGPGTRLLVL.

CDR3 residues: CASSDLAGVQPQHF. DNA of the CDR3: TGTGCCAGCAGTGATCTGGCAGGAGTTCAGCCCCAGCATTTT. The chain carries TRBV6-4 and TRBJ1-5; no firm D call. In germline, CDR1 is MRHNA, CDR2 SNTAGT. V was trimmed by 3 bases and J by 6 bases, leaving 12 bases between them. This CDR3 has 14 residues.

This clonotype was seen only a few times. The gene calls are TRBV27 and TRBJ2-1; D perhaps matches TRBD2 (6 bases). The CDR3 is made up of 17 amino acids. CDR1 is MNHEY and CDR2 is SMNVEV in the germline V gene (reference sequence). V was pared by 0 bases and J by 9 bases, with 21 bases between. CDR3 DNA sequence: TGTGCCAGCAGTTTATCCATTTCGACTAGTTCGAGAGGTGAGCAGTTCTTC. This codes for CASSLSISTSSRGEQFF.

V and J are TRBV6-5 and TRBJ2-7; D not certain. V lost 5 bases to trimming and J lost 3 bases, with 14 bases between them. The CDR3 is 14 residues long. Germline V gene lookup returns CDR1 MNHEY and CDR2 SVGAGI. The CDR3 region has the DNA TGTGCCAGCAGTCTACAGCGCGACTTCTACGAGCAGTACTTC. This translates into CASSLQRDFYEQYF.

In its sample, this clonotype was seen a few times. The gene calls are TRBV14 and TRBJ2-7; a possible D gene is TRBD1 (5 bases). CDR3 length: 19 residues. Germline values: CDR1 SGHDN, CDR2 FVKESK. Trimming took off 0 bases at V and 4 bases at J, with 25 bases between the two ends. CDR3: CASSQEGQGERKQRYEQYF. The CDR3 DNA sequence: TGTGCCAGCAGCCAAGAGGGCCAGGGTGAGAGGAAACAGAGATACGAGCAGTACTTC.

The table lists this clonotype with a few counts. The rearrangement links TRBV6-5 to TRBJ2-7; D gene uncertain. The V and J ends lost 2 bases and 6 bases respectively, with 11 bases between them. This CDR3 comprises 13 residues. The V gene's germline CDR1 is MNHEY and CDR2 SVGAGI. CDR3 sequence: CASSYGPGVEQYF. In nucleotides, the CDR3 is TGTGCCAGCAGTTACGGCCCCGGCGTCGAGCAGTACTTC.

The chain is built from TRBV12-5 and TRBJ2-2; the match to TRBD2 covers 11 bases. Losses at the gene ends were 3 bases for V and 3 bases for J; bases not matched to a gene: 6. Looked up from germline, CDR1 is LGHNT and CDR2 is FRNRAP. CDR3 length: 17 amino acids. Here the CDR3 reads CASGFHVAGGDTGELFF. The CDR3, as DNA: TGTGCTAGTGGTTTCCATGTAGCGGGGGGGGACACCGGGGAGCTGTTTTTT.

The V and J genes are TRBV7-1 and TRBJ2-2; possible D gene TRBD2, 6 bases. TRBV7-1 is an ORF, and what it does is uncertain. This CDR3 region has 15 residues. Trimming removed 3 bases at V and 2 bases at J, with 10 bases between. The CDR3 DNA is TGTGCCAGCAGCTCTTGGCGGGACAACACCGGGGAGCTGTTTTTT. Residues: CASSSWRDNTGELFF.

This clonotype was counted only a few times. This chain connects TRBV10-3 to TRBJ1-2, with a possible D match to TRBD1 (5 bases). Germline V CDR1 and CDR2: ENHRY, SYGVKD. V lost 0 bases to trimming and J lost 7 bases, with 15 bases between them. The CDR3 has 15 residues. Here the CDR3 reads CAISESGRVDGGYTF. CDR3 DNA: TGTGCCATCAGTGAGTCCGGCAGGGTAGATGGTGGCTACACCTTC.

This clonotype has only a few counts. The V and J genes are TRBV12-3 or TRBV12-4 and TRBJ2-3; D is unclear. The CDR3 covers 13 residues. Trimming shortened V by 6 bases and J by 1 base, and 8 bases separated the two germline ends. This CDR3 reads CASSPHRTDTQYF. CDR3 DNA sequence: TGTGCCAGCAGCCCCCACCGCACAGATACGCAGTATTTT.

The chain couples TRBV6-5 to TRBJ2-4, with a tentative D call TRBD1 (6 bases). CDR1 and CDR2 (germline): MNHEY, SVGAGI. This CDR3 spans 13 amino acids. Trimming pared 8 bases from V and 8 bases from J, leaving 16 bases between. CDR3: CASSQGPRDIQYF. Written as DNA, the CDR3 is TGTGCCAGCTCGCAGGGGCCTCGGGACATTCAGTACTTC.

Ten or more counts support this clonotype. The CDR3 loop is CASSLNRFGQPQHF. In DNA, the CDR3 is TGTGCCAGCAGCTTGAACCGGTTCGGTCAGCCCCAGCATTTT. The V and J genes are TRBV7-2 and TRBJ1-5; D is unclear. Germline CDR1 SGHTA, CDR2 FQGNSA. CDR3 size: 14 residues. With 3 bases removed from V and 6 bases from J, the gap between germline ends came to 12 bases.

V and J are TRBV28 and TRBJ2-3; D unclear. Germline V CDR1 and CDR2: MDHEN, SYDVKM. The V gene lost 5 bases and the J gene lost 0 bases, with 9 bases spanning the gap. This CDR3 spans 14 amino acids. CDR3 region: CASSPTDSTDTQYF. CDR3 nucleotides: TGTGCCAGCAGTCCGACGGACAGCACAGATACGCAGTATTTT.

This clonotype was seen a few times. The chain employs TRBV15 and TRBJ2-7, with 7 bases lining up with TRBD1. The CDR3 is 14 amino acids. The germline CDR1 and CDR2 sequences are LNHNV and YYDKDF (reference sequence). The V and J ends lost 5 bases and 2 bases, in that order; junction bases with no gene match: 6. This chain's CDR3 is CATSRTGLTYEQYF. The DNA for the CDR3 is TGTGCCACCAGCCGGACAGGCCTAACCTACGAGCAGTACTTC.

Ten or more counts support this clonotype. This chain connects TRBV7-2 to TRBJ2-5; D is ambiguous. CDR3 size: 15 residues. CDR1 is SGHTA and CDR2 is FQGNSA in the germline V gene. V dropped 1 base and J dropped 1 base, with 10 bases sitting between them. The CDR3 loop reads CASSLVRQFQETQYF. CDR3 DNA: TGTGCCAGCAGCTTAGTGAGGCAGTTCCAAGAGACCCAGTACTTC.

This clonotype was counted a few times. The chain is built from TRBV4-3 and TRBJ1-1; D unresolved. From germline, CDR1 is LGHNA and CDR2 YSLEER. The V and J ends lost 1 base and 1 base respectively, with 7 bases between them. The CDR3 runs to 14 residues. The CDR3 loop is CASSQVVGNTEAFF. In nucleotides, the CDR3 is TGCGCCAGCAGCCAAGTAGTGGGGAACACTGAAGCTTTCTTT.

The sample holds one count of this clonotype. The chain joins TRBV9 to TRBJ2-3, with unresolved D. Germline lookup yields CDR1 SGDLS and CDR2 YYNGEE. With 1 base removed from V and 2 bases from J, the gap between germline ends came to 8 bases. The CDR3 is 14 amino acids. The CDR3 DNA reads TGTGCCAGCAGCGTACGATGGGACACAGATACGCAGTATTTT. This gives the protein CASSVRWDTDTQYF.

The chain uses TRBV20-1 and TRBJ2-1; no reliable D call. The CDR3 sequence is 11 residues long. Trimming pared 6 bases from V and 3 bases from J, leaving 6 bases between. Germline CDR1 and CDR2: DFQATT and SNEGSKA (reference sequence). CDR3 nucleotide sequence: TGCAGTGCCCAGTACTACAATGAGCAGTTCTTC. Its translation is CSAQYYNEQFF.